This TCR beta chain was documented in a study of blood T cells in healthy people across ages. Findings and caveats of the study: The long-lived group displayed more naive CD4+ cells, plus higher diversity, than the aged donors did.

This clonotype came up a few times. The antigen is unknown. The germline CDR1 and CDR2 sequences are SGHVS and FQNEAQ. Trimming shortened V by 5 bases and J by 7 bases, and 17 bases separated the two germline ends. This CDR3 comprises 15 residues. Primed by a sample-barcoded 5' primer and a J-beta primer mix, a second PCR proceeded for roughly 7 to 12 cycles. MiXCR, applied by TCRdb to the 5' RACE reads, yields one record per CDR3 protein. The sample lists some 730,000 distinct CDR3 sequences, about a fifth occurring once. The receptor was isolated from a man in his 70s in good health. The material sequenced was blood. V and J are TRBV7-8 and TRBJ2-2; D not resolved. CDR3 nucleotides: TGTGCCAGCAGCCCTCCCCACATGGCAGTCGGGGAGCTGTTTTTT. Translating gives CASSPPHMAVGELFF.